Described below is a single T cell receptor (beta chain) sequence and its context. In germline, CDR1 is MGHRA, CDR2 YSYEKL. The CDR3 runs to 15 residues. The V end lost 2 bases, the J end lost 0 bases, and 8 bases lay between the germline ends. Per the original data handling: Scientists estimated how many nucleated cells there were by amplifying reference gene primers. The method was immunoSEQ multiplex PCR; TCRdb's version includes in-frame clones alone and lacks a portion of them. That table gives V, J and clone size, and the DNA gave D and trimming. The profile shows fewer than 300,000 clones, approximately 89% of them singletons. Participants reported their clinical history, and cohort assignment relied on those reports. The sample originates from a study of blood T cell repertoires in COVID-19. Across the study: Some COVID-19 samples were acute and others convalescent; all came from the United States, Italy and Spain. T cells, B-cell-depleted T cells, or PBMCs provided the cDNA or gDNA that served as material.

This receptor was obtained from a woman in her thirties or forties with acute COVID-19. The chain couples TRBV4-1 to TRBJ1-3; D may be TRBD1 (5 bases). Sequenced material: PBMCs or T cells enriched from blood (not recorded which). The CDR3 sequence is CASSQRGDSGNTIYF. The CDR3 DNA reads TGCGCCAGCAGCCAAAGGGGCGACTCTGGAAACACCATATATTTT.